This record looks at one T cell receptor beta chain sequence and its context. Its matching antigen is unknown. The primer mix had 60 Vbeta and 13 Jbeta primers. Method: immunoSEQ multiplex PCR; TCRdb's copy keeps in-frame clones and lacks some. The profile shows roughly 150,000 clones, roughly 80% of them singletons. These data are taken from a study of cytomegalovirus exposure and HLA in healthy donors. The CDR3 is 13 amino acids. CDR1 is GTSNPN, CDR2 SVGIG, per germline (reference sequence). The V and J ends lost 1 base and 5 bases respectively, with 10 bases between them. Study findings and constraints: 87-base-pair reads could not separate some V segments, including TRBV6-2 and TRBV6-3. Under in vitro conditions, three CMV-associated chains were confirmed as specific for CMV antigens. In a later analysis, the majority of CMV-associated beta chains seemingly showed HLA restriction.

The sequence derives from a woman in her thirties or forties in good health and CMV-seropositive. Source material: PBMCs. The chain employs TRBV30 and TRBJ2-3, with a possible D match to TRBD1 (5 bases). In nucleotides, the CDR3 is TGTGCCTGGAGTGCTTTTCAGGGAGATACGCAGTATTTT. It is translated as CAWSAFQGDTQYF. Full variable domain (rest looked up from reference TRBV30 and TRBJ2-3): SQTIHQWPATLVQPVGSPLSLECTVEGTSNPNLYWYRQAAGRGLQLLFYSVGIGQISSEVPQNLSASRPQDRQFILSSKKLLLSDSGFYLCAWSAFQGDTQYFGPGTRLTVL.